The following is a T cell receptor beta chain sequence with its context. Its antigen specificity is not known. No base qualities exist here, and no much larger clone lies one base off it. The sample belongs to a study of CD8 T cells in Susac syndrome (dated by TCRdb to the late 2010s). In the study overall: Of the Susac syndrome patients who were sequenced, six had clinically active disease and roughly 8 were in clinical remission. Susac syndrome patients were therapy-naive, on corticosteroids (some also receiving IVIg), or on IVIg alone at blood withdrawal. Whether CD8+ T cell activation and differentiation in Susac syndrome was antigen driven was tested using repertoire sequencing.

High-throughput TCR beta sequencing profiled peripheral blood CD8+ and CD4+ T cells from healthy donors, Susac syndrome patients and multiple sclerosis patients. Susac syndrome patients met recently defined diagnostic criteria for definite or probable disease. Bulk CD8+ and CD4+ T cells were purified by magnetic negative isolation, while CD8+ TEMRA cells were enriched using FACS. Blood was drawn into EDTA tubes, processed within 24 hours, and PBMCs were isolated by density gradient centrifugation. PBMCs destined for TCR sequencing were cryopreserved in liquid nitrogen and later thawed in a 37 °C water bath. The sorted or isolated CD4+, CD8+ and CD8+ TEMRA cells had a purity of 90% or higher. RNA was extracted with the RNeasy kit and 0.5 to 1 ug was reverse transcribed using random hexamers. The immunoSEQ multiplex PCR assay, covering 54 Vbeta and 13 Jbeta segments, was used to amplify TCR beta CDR3 regions. To correct PCR amplification bias, a synthetic template baseline was used for both primer optimization and computational correction. For the original study's pipeline: Reads were annotated to V, D and J genes according to IMGT and were analyzed with immunoSEQ Analyzer, with only productive sequences retained. To calculate clonality, Shannon entropy was normalized by log2 of the number of productive unique sequences and then subtracted from one. For each patient and control, public and private clones were evaluated within the 100 most prevalent clones. Clones were defined as Susac-specific if absent from the healthy and MS cohorts, from over a thousand published viral clones and from other ImmuneACCESS disease sequences. TCRdb reprocessing: public reads trimmed at Q25 with fastp, clones called with MiXCR, in-frame beta chains kept. CDR3 protein duplicates are merged, each entry listing the most common genes and DNA. TCRdb's processing, not the authors', yielded these V and J calls. Across this sample there are about 200,000 distinct CDR3 sequences, with 91% seen only once. The top ten clones comprise around 0.085% of the sample.

Findings and caveats that apply to the study as a whole: The TCR sequencing and HLA analysis was acknowledged to have included a relatively small number of individuals. In patients with Susac syndrome, the CD4+ T cell repertoire showed no detectable clonal expansion.

Material for sequencing was CD4+ T cells from PBMCs. The receptor's source is a human donor with Susac syndrome.

The CDR3 in this case is CASRYGQGETEAFF. The nucleotide sequence is given as TGTGCCAGCAGGTACGGACAGGGGGAGACTGAAGCTTTCTTT. The chain employs TRBV6-1 and TRBJ1-1; 10 central nucleotides agree with TRBD1. CDR1 is given as MNHNS and CDR2 as SASEGT, both from the germline V gene. The CDR3 holds 14 amino acids from the cysteine to the phenylalanine. CDR3 DNA is the only sequence kept; it has 42 bases, read in frame from the first base. V trim: 6 bases; J trim: 5 bases; unmatched bases: 6.